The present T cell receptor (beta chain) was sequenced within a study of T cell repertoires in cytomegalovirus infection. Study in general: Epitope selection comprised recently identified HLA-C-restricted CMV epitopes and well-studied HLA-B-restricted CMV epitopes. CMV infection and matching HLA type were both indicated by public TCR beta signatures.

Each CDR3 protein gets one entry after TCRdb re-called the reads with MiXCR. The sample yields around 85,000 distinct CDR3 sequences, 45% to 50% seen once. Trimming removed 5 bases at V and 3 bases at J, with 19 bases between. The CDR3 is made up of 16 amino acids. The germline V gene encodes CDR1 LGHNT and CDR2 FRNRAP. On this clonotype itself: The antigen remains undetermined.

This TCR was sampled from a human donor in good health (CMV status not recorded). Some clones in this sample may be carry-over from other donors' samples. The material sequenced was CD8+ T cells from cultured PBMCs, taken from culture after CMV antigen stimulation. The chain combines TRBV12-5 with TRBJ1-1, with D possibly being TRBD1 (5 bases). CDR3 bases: TGTGCTAGTGGTCGCCAATCGGGACTCGCGTACACTGAAGCTTTCTTT. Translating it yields CASGRQSGLAYTEAFF.